The TCR beta chain described here comes from a study of blood T cell repertoires in COVID-19. On the study more broadly: Italy, Spain and the United States were the sources of the convalescent and acute COVID-19 samples. PBMCs, B-cell-depleted T cells, or T cells were the source of the cDNA or gDNA that made up the material.

The CDR3 is 15 residues long. V shed 0 bases and J shed 5 bases, with 13 bases lying between them. Germline V gene sequence: CDR1 MNHNY, CDR2 SVGAGI (reference sequence). Original handling: Cell counts per sample came from amplifying reference gene primers. Sequencing was performed with immunoSEQ multiplex PCR; in TCRdb, only in-frame clones are kept and a portion is missing. V, J and clone size are those of that table, while D and trimming were read from the DNA. The sample carries about 140,000 clones, 81% recorded once. This TCR came from a woman in her sixties with active or convalescent COVID-19. Sequenced material: peripheral blood. The rearrangement joins TRBV6-6 to TRBJ2-5; D not certain. The CDR3 here is CASSYSGGSVETQYF. CDR3 coding DNA: TGTGCCAGCAGTTACTCCGGTGGTTCCGTGGAGACCCAGTACTTC.